This T cell receptor beta chain was retrieved from a study of T cells after yellow fever vaccination. The study's findings and limits: Researchers cautioned that FACS-sorted repertoires could harbor abundant clonotypes contaminating from the bulk population. When the response was secondary, it was weaker but reached its peak faster, day 5 versus 15. Subsequent to the booster, the majority of primary-vaccination clones reappeared (96% CD4, around 85% CD8).

TCRdb re-called the 5' RACE reads through MiXCR, storing one row per CDR3 protein. The sample contains around 610,000 distinct CDR3 sequences, roughly 13% of which appear only once. The sample holds many counts of this clonotype. The antigen is undetermined. The sample here was PBMCs, taken on the day of the yellow fever booster vaccination. This sequence originates from a man aged 30 to 45 who received the YFV17D yellow fever vaccine.

The CDR3 nucleotides are TGCGCCAGCAGCCAGACAGGGGATGGCTACACCTTC. It is translated as CASSQTGDGYTF. The genes are TRBV4-3 and TRBJ1-2; 8 nucleotides agree with TRBD1. Germline V CDR1 and CDR2: LGHNA, YSLEER. The CDR3 loop spans 12 amino acids. The V and J ends lost 3 bases and 6 bases, in that order; junction bases with no gene match: 0.